The rows below give T cell receptor beta chains drawn from one sample of a study of blood T cells in healthy people across ages. A single record per CDR3 protein comes from TCRdb applying MiXCR to the 5' RACE reads. Of about 570,000 distinct CDR3 sequences listed, roughly 28% were seen once; the top ten hold approximately 17%. Source material: blood. The receptors originated from a woman aged 70 to 79 in good health. CDR3s include the opening cysteine and the closing phenylalanine or tryptophan. The order of the fields is V gene, J gene, clone size, D gene, CDR3 DNA, CDR3 protein. A D gene is named only where the DNA matches it firmly. Only part of the rows carry a size: once, few, many, or a class if the clone is expanded.

TRBV7-3	TRBJ1-1	.	.	TGTGCCAGCAGCCCTAGGCCAGTGGACCGGGACACTGAAGCTTTCTTT	CASSPRPVDRDTEAFF
TRBV4-2	TRBJ2-5	.	TRBD2	TGTGCCAGCAGCCAAGGGACTAGCGGGGGGTCGGAGACCCAGTACTTC	CASSQGTSGGSETQYF
TRBV7-2	TRBJ2-2	.	.	TGTGCCAGCAGCTTAGTAACTAACACCGGGGAGCTGTTTTTT	CASSLVTNTGELFF
TRBV6-5	TRBJ2-7	many	.	TGTGCCAGCAGTTACTCGAGTGCAGGACTCTACGAGCAGTACTTC	CASSYSSAGLYEQYF
TRBV9	TRBJ1-4	.	.	TGTGCCAGCAGCGTATCACCCGGAGAAAAACTGTCTTTT	CASSVSPGEKLSF
TRBV29-1	TRBJ1-1	.	.	TGCAGCGTTGGGGTATCGGAGAACACTGAAGCTTTCTTT	CSVGVSENTEAFF
TRBV25-1	TRBJ1-6	.	.	TGTGCCAGCAGGTTGCCCGAGTCAAATTCACCCCTCCACTTT	CASRLPESNSPLHF
TRBV5-1	TRBJ1-2	few	TRBD1	TGCGCCAGCAGCTTGCCTGACAGGGGGGCTCGGGACTACACCTTC	CASSLPDRGARDYTF
TRBV7-2	TRBJ2-5	few	TRBD2	TGTGCCAGCAGCTCAAGGACTAGCGGGGTCCAAGAGACCCAGTACTTC	CASSSRTSGVQETQYF
TRBV5-1	TRBJ2-1	few	TRBD2	TGCGCCAGCAGCTTGGGGAACAGCGGGAACTACAATGAGCAGTTCTTC	CASSLGNSGNYNEQFF
TRBV9	TRBJ2-1	.	TRBD2	TGTGCCAGCAGCCCCCGTGTGATAGCGGGGGGGAACGAGCAGTTCTTC	CASSPRVIAGGNEQFF
TRBV29-1	TRBJ2-1	few	TRBD1	TGCAGCGTTGGGAGGGGGACAGGGGGGAATGAGCAGTTCTTC	CSVGRGTGGNEQFF
TRBV7-3	TRBJ2-2	.	.	TGTGCCAGCAGCTTAAAACCAGGGGGGGTCACCGGGGAGCTGTTTTTT	CASSLKPGGVTGELFF
TRBV29-1	TRBJ2-5	.	TRBD2	TGCAGCGGAATCGGGACTAGTCTGGAGACCCAGTACTTC	CSGIGTSLETQYF
TRBV5-1	TRBJ2-4	.	.	TGCGCCAGCAGCCCGCAGGGGAGGGGCTTAGCCAAAAACATTCAGTACTTC	CASSPQGRGLAKNIQYF
TRBV12-3/TRBV12-4	TRBJ2-5	many	.	TGTGCCAGCAGTTTAAGGGGCCAAGAGACCCAGTACTTC	CASSLRGQETQYF
TRBV4-2	TRBJ2-4	few	TRBD1	TGTGCCAGCAGCCAAGGGCAGGGGGACGACATTCAGTACTTC	CASSQGQGDDIQYF
TRBV20-1	TRBJ2-5	.	TRBD2	TGCAGTGCTGGGACTAGCCGGGAGACCCAGTACTTC	CSAGTSRETQYF
TRBV20-1	TRBJ2-5	.	.	TGCAGTGCGCATCACGGCTACCAAGAGACCCAGTACTTC	CSAHHGYQETQYF
TRBV29-1	TRBJ2-7	.	.	TGCAGCGTGGACAGTTCGCTTCTTTACGAGCAGTACTTC	CSVDSSLLYEQYF
TRBV2	TRBJ2-7	.	.	TGTGCCAGGCTCCGGTTTGGGCACGACGAGCAGTACTTC	CARLRFGHDEQYF
TRBV20-1	TRBJ1-4	few	TRBD1	TGCAGTGCAAATCAGGGGGCCCCTGAAAAACTGTTTTTT	CSANQGAPEKLFF
TRBV5-1	TRBJ2-3	.	TRBD2	TGCGCCAGCCTTACTAGCGGGGCGAGCACAGATACGCAGTATTTT	CASLTSGASTDTQYF
TRBV20-1	TRBJ2-4	few	TRBD2	TGCAGTGCTAGGGGACTAGCGGGTCTAGCCAAAAACATTCAGTACTTC	CSARGLAGLAKNIQYF
TRBV27	TRBJ1-2	.	.	TGTGCCAGCGCTTCTGGGCGGGGAGAAAATGGCTACACCTTC	CASASGRGENGYTF
TRBV7-2	TRBJ1-1	.	.	TGTGCCAGCACCCGGATTGGGGGCACTGAAGCTTTCTTT	CASTRIGGTEAFF
TRBV28	TRBJ2-5	few	TRBD1	TGTGCCAGCAGTCAGACTCGGGACAGTTCACAGGGAGAGACCCAGTACTTC	CASSQTRDSSQGETQYF
TRBV2	TRBJ2-5	.	.	TGTGCCAGCAATTACCAAGAGACCCAGTACTTC	CASNYQETQYF
TRBV4-3	TRBJ2-2	few	.	TGCGCCAGCAGCCAAGATGGTGCTAGTCGGGCCGGGGAGCTGTTTTTT	CASSQDGASRAGELFF
TRBV4-3	TRBJ2-7	.	.	TGCGCCAGCAGCCAGGGGGGTTTGGGCCACGAGCAGTACTTC	CASSQGGLGHEQYF
TRBV4-2	TRBJ2-5	few	.	TGTGCCAGCAGCCCTTACCCTGAGGGGACCCAGTACTTC	CASSPYPEGTQYF
TRBV4-3	TRBJ2-1	few	TRBD2	TGCGCCAGCAGCCAAGACCCCAGCGGGAGTCGTAATGAGCAGTTCTTC	CASSQDPSGSRNEQFF
TRBV15	TRBJ2-4	few	.	TGTGCCACCAGCAGAGATGGTGGGGGGAACAAAAACATTCAGTACTTC	CATSRDGGGNKNIQYF
TRBV5-1	TRBJ1-3	few	.	TGCGCCAGCAGCTTTGGTGGGGGCTCTGGAAACACCATATATTTT	CASSFGGGSGNTIYF
TRBV20-1	TRBJ1-2	.	TRBD1	TGCAGTGCTAGAGCTGGGGGACAGGAGAGTAGTGGCTACACCTTC	CSARAGGQESSGYTF
TRBV3-1	TRBJ2-1	few	.	TGTGCCAGCAGCCAAGATATCAATGAGCAGTTCTTC	CASSQDINEQFF
TRBV10-3	TRBJ1-2	many	TRBD1	TGTGCCATCACCAGGACAGGGGGCCAGGAAGGCTACACCTTC	CAITRTGGQEGYTF
TRBV7-8	TRBJ2-1	.	.	TGTGCCACCGCGCATGAGCAGTTCTTC	CATAHEQFF
TRBV29-1	TRBJ2-2	.	TRBD2	TGCAGCGTCGGGACTAGCGGGGGCACCGGGGAGCTGTTTTTT	CSVGTSGGTGELFF
TRBV7-9	TRBJ2-2	.	.	TGTGCCAGCAGCTTAAACAGACCTAACACCGGGGAGCTGTTTTTT	CASSLNRPNTGELFF
TRBV3-1	TRBJ2-7	many	.	TGTGCCAGCACCACGGCGGGAACCTACGAGCAGTACTTC	CASTTAGTYEQYF
TRBV2	TRBJ2-1	few	TRBD1	TGTGCCAGCAGTGAACGGACAGGGGGCCCCAATGAGCAGTTCTTC	CASSERTGGPNEQFF
TRBV20-1	TRBJ1-4	.	.	TGCAGTGCTAGCGCGGGTCGTGGCGATGGTGAAAAACTGTTTTTT	CSASAGRGDGEKLFF
TRBV7-9	TRBJ1-2	.	.	TGTGCCAGCAGCTTAGGGGGGCTAAACACCTTC	CASSLGGLNTF
TRBV12-3/TRBV12-4	TRBJ2-3	.	.	TGTGCCAGCAGACCATTTCAGGGAACCGCAGGAGATACGCAGTATTTT	CASRPFQGTAGDTQYF
TRBV20-1	TRBJ2-5	once	TRBD2	TGCAGTGCTAGACCGGCTAGCGGCCGCCAAGAGACCCAGTACTTC	CSARPASGRQETQYF